One T cell receptor (beta chain) is described in this entry. The antigen remains unidentified. These data originate in a study of T-cell reconstitution after alpha-beta-depleted transplantation in children. The germline CDR1 and CDR2 sequences are SGHTA and FQGNSA. Trimming pared 5 bases from V and 3 bases from J, leaving 11 bases between. CDR3 size: 14 residues. Regarding the study as a whole: Alpha-beta T cells about two months after transplant reportedly derived from several hundred expanded graft clones. Counts and diversity of T cells one year after transplant came mostly from newly produced T cells. The origin of high day-60 TCRbeta diversity in some patients lay in surviving recipient T cells and thymic progenitors.

Construction of the TCRbeta library involved unique molecular identifiers. One entry per CDR3 protein, called by TCRdb with MiXCR from the PCR reads. The sample carries around 230,000 distinct CDR3 sequences, approximately 15% recorded once. The receptor's source is a male patient aged 2-10 years who had a stem cell transplant for acute lymphoblastic leukemia, so the T cells may come from the graft donor. The specimen was PBMCs, mostly from graft donor cells, collected 360 days after TCRalphabeta/CD19-depleted stem cell transplant. This chain uses TRBV7-2 with TRBJ2-1; no clear D. As DNA, the CDR3 is TGTGCCAGCAGCCCGAAAATTGACTACAATGAGCAGTTCTTC. Residues: CASSPKIDYNEQFF.